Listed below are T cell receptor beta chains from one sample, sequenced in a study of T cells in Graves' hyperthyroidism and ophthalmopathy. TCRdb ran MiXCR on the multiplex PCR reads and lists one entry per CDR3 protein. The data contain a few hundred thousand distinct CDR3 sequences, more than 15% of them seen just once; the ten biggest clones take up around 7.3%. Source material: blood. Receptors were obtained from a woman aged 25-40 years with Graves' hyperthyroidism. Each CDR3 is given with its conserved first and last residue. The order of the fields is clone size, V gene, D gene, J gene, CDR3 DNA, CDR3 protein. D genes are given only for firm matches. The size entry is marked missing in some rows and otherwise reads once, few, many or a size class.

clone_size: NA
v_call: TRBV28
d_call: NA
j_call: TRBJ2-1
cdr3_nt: TGTGCCAGCAGTTCCCTATTGGGGAGGAAGGGAAATGAGCAGTTCTTC
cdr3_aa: CASSSLLGRKGNEQFF

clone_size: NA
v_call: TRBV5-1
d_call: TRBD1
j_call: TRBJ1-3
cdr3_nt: TGCGCCAGCAGCTTGTTACAGGGGTCTGGAAACACCATATATTTT
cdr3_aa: CASSLLQGSGNTIYF

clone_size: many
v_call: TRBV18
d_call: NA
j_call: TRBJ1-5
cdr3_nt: TGTGCCAGCTCGCCGGATCTTTCTAACAATCAGCCCCAGCATTTT
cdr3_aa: CASSPDLSNNQPQHF

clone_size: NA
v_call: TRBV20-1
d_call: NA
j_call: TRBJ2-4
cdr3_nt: TGCAGTGCGACGACAGTTCTCACCAAAAACATTCAGTACTTC
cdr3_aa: CSATTVLTKNIQYF

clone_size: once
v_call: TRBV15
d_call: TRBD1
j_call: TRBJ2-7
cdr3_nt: TGTGCCACCAGTTGGGACAGAGTATCCTACGAGCAGTACTTC
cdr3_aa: CATSWDRVSYEQYF

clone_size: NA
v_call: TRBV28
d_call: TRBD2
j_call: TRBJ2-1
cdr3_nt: TGTGCCAGCAGTTCTGCTAGCGGGAGGGTCAATGAGCAGTTCTTC
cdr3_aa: CASSSASGRVNEQFF

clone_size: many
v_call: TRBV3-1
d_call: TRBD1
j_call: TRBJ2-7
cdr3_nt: TGTGCCAGCAGCCCATGGGACAGAACCTACGAGCAGTACTTC
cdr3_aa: CASSPWDRTYEQYF

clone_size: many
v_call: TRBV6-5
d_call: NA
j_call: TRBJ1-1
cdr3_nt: TGTGCCAGCAGTTACTCGGACCCAGGGTGGAACACTGAAGCTTTCTTT
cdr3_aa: CASSYSDPGWNTEAFF

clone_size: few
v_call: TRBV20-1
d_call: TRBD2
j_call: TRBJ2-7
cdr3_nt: TGCAGTGCCCAACTAGCGGGATCTTACGAGCAGTACTTC
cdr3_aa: CSAQLAGSYEQYF

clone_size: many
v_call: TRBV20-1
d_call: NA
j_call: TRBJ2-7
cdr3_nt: TGCAGTGCTAGAGTCCACGAGCAGTACTTC
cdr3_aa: CSARVHEQYF

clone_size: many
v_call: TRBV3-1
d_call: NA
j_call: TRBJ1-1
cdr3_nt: TGTGCCAGCAGCTTCGGACTCTTGCCTCAGGCAGCTTTCTTT
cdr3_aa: CASSFGLLPQAAFF

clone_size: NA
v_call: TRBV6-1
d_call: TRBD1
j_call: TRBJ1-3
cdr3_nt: TGTGCCAGCAGTTGCGGTGCCCCCGGGACAGAAGGAAACACCATATATTTT
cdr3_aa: CASSCGAPGTEGNTIYF

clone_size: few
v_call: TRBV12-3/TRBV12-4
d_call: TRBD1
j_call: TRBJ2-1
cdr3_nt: TGTGCCAGCAGTTTAGCCTTTGGGACAGGGGCCTACAATGAGCAGTTCTTC
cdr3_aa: CASSLAFGTGAYNEQFF

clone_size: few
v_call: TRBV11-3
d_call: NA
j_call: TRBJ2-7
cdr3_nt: TGTGCCAGCAGCTTAGGACAAGGGTCGGACGAGCAGTACTTC
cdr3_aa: CASSLGQGSDEQYF

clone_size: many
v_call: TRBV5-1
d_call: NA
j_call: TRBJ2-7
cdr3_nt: TGCGCCAGCAGCTTTAGACTGGGGATCTACGAGCAGTACTTC
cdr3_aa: CASSFRLGIYEQYF

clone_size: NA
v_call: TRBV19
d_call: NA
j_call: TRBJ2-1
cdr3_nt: TGTGCCAGTAGTTCCCGGGGCCCAAACAATGAGCAGTTCTTC
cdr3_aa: CASSSRGPNNEQFF

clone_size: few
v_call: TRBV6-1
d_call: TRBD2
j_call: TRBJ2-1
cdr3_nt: TGTGCCAGTGCGCCCGGGACTAGTTTCTCCTACAATGAGCAGTTCTTC
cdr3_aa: CASAPGTSFSYNEQFF

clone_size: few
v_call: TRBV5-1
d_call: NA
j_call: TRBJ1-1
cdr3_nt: TGCGCCAGCAGCCCGAGGACGAGGGCCACTGAAGCTTTCTTT
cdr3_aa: CASSPRTRATEAFF

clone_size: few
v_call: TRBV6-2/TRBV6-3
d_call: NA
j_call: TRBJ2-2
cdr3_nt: TGTGCCAGCACATTTCAGTACAACCTCCTCAGGGACACCGGGGAGCTGTTTTTT
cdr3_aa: CASTFQYNLLRDTGELFF

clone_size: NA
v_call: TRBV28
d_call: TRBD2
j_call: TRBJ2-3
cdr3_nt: TGTGCCAGCAGTTTGGGACTAGCGGGAGACCTAGATACGCAGTATTTT
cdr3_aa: CASSLGLAGDLDTQYF

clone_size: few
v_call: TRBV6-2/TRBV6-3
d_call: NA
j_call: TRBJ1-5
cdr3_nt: TGTGCCAGCAGTTATTTAGCCGGTCGCGCGGGCAATCAGCCCCAGCATTTT
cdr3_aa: CASSYLAGRAGNQPQHF

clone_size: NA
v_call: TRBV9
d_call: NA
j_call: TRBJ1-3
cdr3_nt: TGTGCCAGCAGCGCTAGGGGGGGGCTCGCTGGAAACACCATATATTTT
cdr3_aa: CASSARGGLAGNTIYF